A selection of T cell receptor beta chains follows, all from one sample in a study of T cell responses to AZD1222 COVID-19 vaccine. Assay: immunoSEQ multiplex PCR; the TCRdb copy retains only in-frame clones and omits some. The sample gives about 120,000 clones, 75% to 90% of which show up once; 9% to 9.5% is in the top ten. The sample was peripheral blood, taken on day 0 of AZD1222 vaccination. The receptors were gathered from an adult in good health. Each CDR3 is given without its conserved first and last residue. Part of the rows lack a size; the others show once, few, many or a class for expanded clones.

v_call	j_call	clone_size	cdr3_length	cdr3_aa
TRBV5-1	TRBJ2-5	once	9	ASSLKETQY
TRBV27	TRBJ2-2	-	13	ASSFGTVNTGELF
TRBV7-9	TRBJ1-4	-	12	ASSVVQGGEKLF
TRBV7-9	TRBJ2-7	-	15	ASSSAGGPGFPYEQY
TRBV28	TRBJ1-3	once	13	ASSLAGASGNTIY
TRBV7-2	TRBJ2-2	-	15	ASSSPGGHTDTGELF
TRBV7-9	TRBJ1-1	-	15	ASSLALGQVPKAEAF
TRBV12-3/TRBV12-4	TRBJ2-5	-	11	ASSLSGSETQY
TRBV5-6	TRBJ2-7	-	13	ASSGGPGPSYEQY
TRBV7-6	TRBJ2-7	few	12	ASSHPGTGVEQY
TRBV29-1	TRBJ1-1	-	13	SVEIRRGLNTEAF
TRBV19	TRBJ1-6	once	11	ASSGRGSAPLH
TRBV19	TRBJ2-3	-	14	ASSDPGTGGTDTQY
TRBV30	TRBJ1-3	-	12	AWSRQNSGNTIY
TRBV4-2	TRBJ2-3	-	13	ASSQGTGGDDTQY
TRBV28	TRBJ2-3	-	13	ASSFPTMGGDTQY
TRBV19	TRBJ2-2	-	12	ASTRTGPAGELF
TRBV5-1	TRBJ2-7	once	12	ASSLTLFGREQY
TRBV6-2/TRBV6-3	TRBJ2-3	-	12	ASSFSGLAGWQY
TRBV5-6	TRBJ1-5	-	11	ASSLASVQPQH
TRBV7-9	TRBJ1-1	-	14	ASSYRGQKGNTEAF
TRBV28	TRBJ2-2	-	10	ASTPRWGELF
TRBV6-5	TRBJ1-3	-	13	ASQLTGNSGNTIY
TRBV3-1/TRBV3-2	TRBJ2-7	-	14	ASSQMPPGSSYEQY
TRBV10-3	TRBJ2-1	once	12	AISEERAGDEQF
TRBV19	TRBJ1-1	-	11	ASTGQRNTEAF
TRBV6-2/TRBV6-3	TRBJ2-3	-	13	ASSYSYGGADTQY
TRBV27	TRBJ2-6	-	14	ASSRGPRGGANVLT
TRBV24-1	TRBJ2-1	-	13	ATSDLRPLGTSEF